These T cell receptor beta chains were read from a single sample in a study of blood T cell repertoires in COVID-19. Generated by immunoSEQ multiplex PCR, the TCRdb table keeps only in-frame clones and is missing some. The sample has roughly 60,000 clones, 80% to 95% seen once. Sequencing was performed on peripheral blood. The receptor set was obtained from a woman at least 80 years old with active COVID-19. The conserved cysteine and the conserved F or W are not part of the CDR3 here.

v_call,cdr3_length,j_call,cdr3_aa
TRBV3-1/TRBV3-2,11,TRBJ2-7,ASSPGLRYEQY
TRBV3-1/TRBV3-2,13,TRBJ2-3,ASSQDEDSGGTQY
TRBV10-2,13,TRBJ2-5,ASSEPGLSQETQY
TRBV7-9,14,TRBJ2-7,ASSSRLAGAAPEQY
TRBV30,11,TRBJ1-4,AWNRASDEKLF
TRBV14,15,TRBJ2-6,ASSHSGILSGANVLT
TRBV21-1,15,TRBJ2-5,ASTRVGELAGEETQY
TRBV9,13,TRBJ2-5,ASSVAGGARETQY
TRBV7-9,12,TRBJ2-2,ASRPTGGTGELF
TRBV6-5,12,TRBJ2-2,ASSYRGGTGELF
TRBV28,11,TRBJ1-6,ASRGPDNSPLH
TRBV28,10,TRBJ2-2,ASTFNTGELF
TRBV6-5,12,TRBJ1-1,ASSSHQGTAEAF
TRBV29-1,13,TRBJ2-2,SVGWLAGVGGELF
TRBV7-9,13,TRBJ2-3,ASSPGTGGPDTQY
TRBV29-1,11,TRBJ1-2,SVVSQGADGYT
TRBV5-5,13,TRBJ1-1,ASSWGQGRNTEAF
TRBV28,13,TRBJ2-1,ASSSAKTGVDEQF
TRBV5-5,12,TRBJ2-1,ASSRIDSNNEQF
TRBV25-1,15,TRBJ2-2,ASSAYGTSGNTGELF
TRBV10-1,14,TRBJ2-3,ASSENGGGSTDTQY
TRBV9,13,TRBJ1-4,ASSTNAGDNEKLF
TRBV7-9,13,TRBJ2-1,ASSSYPDSNNEQF
TRBV19,12,TRBJ1-2,ASSMSRGSYGYT
TRBV6-5,13,TRBJ2-5,ASRAMYRGQETQY
TRBV11-2,13,TRBJ1-2,ASSLGQGANYGYT
TRBV19,11,TRBJ1-1,ASSMAGGTEAF
TRBV7-2,12,TRBJ2-3,ASSGTTNNSPQY
TRBV7-6,10,TRBJ2-3,ASSQGADTQY
TRBV7-9,14,TRBJ1-1,ASSSGTGLMNTEAF
TRBV5-6,15,TRBJ2-1,ASSLGYLSGGAYEQF
TRBV4-1,11,TRBJ2-3,ASSQSDRALQY
TRBV5-1,14,TRBJ2-5,ASSFDRGAGGETQY
TRBV24-1,17,TRBJ2-3,ATSDIASTAPGRTDTQY
TRBV27,12,TRBJ1-2,ASRRTGASYGYT
TRBV6-1,12,TRBJ1-5,ASSELADNQPQH
TRBV3-1/TRBV3-2,13,TRBJ2-1,ASSQELLSYNEQF
TRBV6-5,10,TRBJ1-2,ASSSGTGGYT
TRBV10-3,15,TRBJ2-1,AISELGGGGAYNEQF
TRBV28,15,TRBJ1-2,ASSLARLTGPNYGYT
TRBV5-8,10,TRBJ2-5,ASSLDSGRQY
TRBV4-2,14,TRBJ1-1,ASSQDVAGMNTEAF
TRBV15,14,TRBJ2-6,ATSRVGGLGANVLT
TRBV5-1,12,TRBJ1-4,ASSLGTLREKLF
TRBV19,11,TRBJ1-5,ASKGQGNQPQH
TRBV5-1,13,TRBJ1-1,ASSSLWETNTEAF
TRBV19,11,TRBJ2-4,ASSIGLQGIQY
TRBV9,13,TRBJ2-3,ASSPAGGITDTQY